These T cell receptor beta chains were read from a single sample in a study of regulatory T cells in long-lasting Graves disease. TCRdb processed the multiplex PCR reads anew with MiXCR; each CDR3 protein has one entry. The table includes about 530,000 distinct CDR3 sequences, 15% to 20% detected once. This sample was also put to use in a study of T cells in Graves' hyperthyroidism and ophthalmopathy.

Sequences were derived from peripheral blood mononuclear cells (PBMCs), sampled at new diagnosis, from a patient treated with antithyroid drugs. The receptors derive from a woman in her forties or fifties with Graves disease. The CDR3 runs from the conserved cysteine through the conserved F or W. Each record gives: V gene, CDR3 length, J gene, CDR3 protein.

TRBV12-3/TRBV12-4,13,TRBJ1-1,CASGFTGGTEAFF
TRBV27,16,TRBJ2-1,CASSLSRGVVNNEQFF
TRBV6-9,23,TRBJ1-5,CASSYSGQGQLHRVDYSNQPQHF
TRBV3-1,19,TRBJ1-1,CASSQVWTSQVTGTAEAFF
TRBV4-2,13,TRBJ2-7,CASSQDFSYEQYF
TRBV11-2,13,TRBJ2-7,CASSSEAPYEQYF
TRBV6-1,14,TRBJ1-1,CASRRTGRNTEAFF
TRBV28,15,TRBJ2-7,CASSSWTGGLSEQYF
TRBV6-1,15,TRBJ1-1,CASSVLTGRNTEAFF
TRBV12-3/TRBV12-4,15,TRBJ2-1,CASRYERGAGHEQFF
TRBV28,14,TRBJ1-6,CASSFILAVPGRIF
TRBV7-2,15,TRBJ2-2,CASSSPDRDGGELFF
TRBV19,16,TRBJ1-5,CASSMAGSVSNQPQHF
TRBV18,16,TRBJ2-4,CASSPPPGPAKNIQYF
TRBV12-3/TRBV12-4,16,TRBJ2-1,CASSLLAGGKWNEQFF
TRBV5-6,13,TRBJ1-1,CASTYLGNTEAFF
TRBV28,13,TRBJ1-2,CASRQGASYGYTF
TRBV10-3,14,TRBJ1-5,CAIKQEGGNQPQHF
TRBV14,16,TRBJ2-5,CASSPGSGGNQETQYF
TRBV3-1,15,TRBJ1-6,CASSQWGDTNSPLHF
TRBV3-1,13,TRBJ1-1,CASHRDMNTEAFF
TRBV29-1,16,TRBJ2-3,CSVDPGPGRGTDTQYF
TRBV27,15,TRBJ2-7,CASSSYPGLSYEQYF
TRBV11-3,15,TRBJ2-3,CASSQSWGGTDTQYF
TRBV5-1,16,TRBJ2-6,CASSPRGSAGANVLTF
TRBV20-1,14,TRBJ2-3,CSAIAGGPADTQYF
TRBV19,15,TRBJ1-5,CVSSMSSWGNQPQHF
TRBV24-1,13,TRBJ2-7,CATSDFDRGEQYF
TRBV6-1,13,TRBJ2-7,CASSEALTVEQYF
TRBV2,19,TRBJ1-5,CASSSPGDRGASSNQPQHF
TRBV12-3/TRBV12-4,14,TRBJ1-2,CASSIGRGDYGYTF
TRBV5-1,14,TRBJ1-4,CASSLYGYYEKLFF
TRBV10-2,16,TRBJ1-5,CASSVTRDSPHQPQHF
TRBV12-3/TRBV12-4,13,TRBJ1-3,CASSSPLGNTIYF
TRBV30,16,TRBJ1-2,CAHTLGARRRGYGYTF
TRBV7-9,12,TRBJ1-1,CASGGQNTEAFF
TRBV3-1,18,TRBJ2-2,CASSQVRLAGGPGGELFF
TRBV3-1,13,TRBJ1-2,CASSQVQGDGYTF
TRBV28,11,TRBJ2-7,CASSFQYEQYF